These T cell receptor beta chains were read from a single sample in a study of cytomegalovirus exposure and HLA in healthy donors. Sequenced by immunoSEQ multiplex PCR; TCRdb stores in-frame clones only, minus some. This sample has 130,000 or so clones, with 60% to 85% found just once. Sequencing was performed on PBMCs. These TCRs come from a woman aged 40 to 49 in good health and CMV-seronegative. The CDR3 runs from the conserved cysteine through the conserved F or W. D genes are given only for firm matches. Expanded clones get a size class; other rows say once, few or many, or leave the size out.

D,V,size,J,CDR3,DNA
TRBD2,TRBV28,.,TRBJ2-1,CASSSPAGGSYNEQFF,TGTGCCAGCAGTTCCCCGGCGGGAGGGAGCTACAATGAGCAGTTCTTC
.,TRBV7-9,.,TRBJ1-2,CASSRGGDYGYTF,TGTGCCAGCAGCCGCGGGGGCGACTATGGCTACACCTTC
.,TRBV11-2,.,TRBJ2-2,CASSPWARQTTGELFF,TGTGCCAGCAGCCCCTGGGCACGACAGACCACCGGGGAGCTGTTTTTT
.,TRBV28,few,TRBJ2-7,CASSLFDSYEQYF,TGTGCCAGCAGTTTATTTGACAGCTACGAGCAGTACTTC
.,TRBV2,.,TRBJ2-7,CASRERGYEQYF,TGTGCCAGCCGGGAGAGGGGATACGAGCAGTACTTC
TRBD2,TRBV28,few,TRBJ2-7,CASREVAGPGHEQYF,TGTGCCAGCAGGGAAGTAGCGGGCCCAGGACACGAGCAGTACTTC
.,TRBV28,.,TRBJ1-1,CASSSVNTEAFF,TGTGCCAGCAGTTCAGTGAACACTGAAGCTTTCTTT
TRBD2,TRBV7-2,.,TRBJ2-2,CASSLSAGGLGELFF,TGTGCCAGCAGCTTATCAGCGGGAGGGCTCGGGGAGCTGTTTTTT
TRBD2,TRBV5-1,.,TRBJ2-1,CASSLLAGPYNEQFF,TGCGCCAGCAGCTTGCTAGCGGGCCCCTACAATGAGCAGTTCTTC
.,TRBV28,.,TRBJ1-1,CASSRIGDTEAFF,TGTGCCAGCAGTCGCATAGGGGACACTGAAGCTTTCTTT
.,TRBV5-1,.,TRBJ2-7,CASSLEMYYEQYF,TGCGCCAGCAGCTTGGAAATGTACTACGAGCAGTACTTC
TRBD1,TRBV2,.,TRBJ2-1,CASTSGTAYNEQFF,TGTGCCAGCACCTCCGGGACAGCCTACAATGAGCAGTTCTTC
TRBD1,TRBV7-9,.,TRBJ1-1,CSSSFLGQEAFF,TGTTCCAGCAGCTTCCTTGGACAGGAGGCTTTCTTT
TRBD1,TRBV10-3,.,TRBJ1-2,CAISVGTGQYGYTF,TGTGCCATCAGTGTCGGGACAGGACAGTATGGCTACACCTTC
.,TRBV9,once,TRBJ1-1,CASSVETRNTEAFF,TGTGCCAGCAGCGTAGAAACAAGGAACACTGAAGCTTTCTTT